The T cell receptor beta chain under discussion was sequenced for a study of shared clonotypes between healthy human individuals. Study observations and caveats: In a handful of donors, about 5% of naive CD4 clonotypes appeared in common.

Every immunoSEQ plate was one replicate of a subset's evenly spread DNA. Profiled with immunoSEQ multiplex PCR; TCRdb holds only in-frame clones, not every one. The sample records about 2.1 million clones, roughly 91% being singletons. As for this clone: Its target is unknown. Other DNA sequences in this specimen translate into the identical CDR3.

Naive CD8 cells lacked CD45RO, underwent positive selection for CCR7 and left out terminally differentiated effector memory CD45RA+ cells. There were no recent acute infections or vaccinations among the donors, who were healthy HIV-negative adults. The germline V gene encodes CDR1 MNHEY and CDR2 SMNVEV (reference sequence). This CDR3 contains 14 residues. V was clipped by 6 bases and J by 4 bases, with 16 bases between them. The sequenced sample consisted of naive CD8+ T cells from PBMCs. The clonotype originates from a man between 18 and 35 years old in good health. Some clones in this sample may be carry-over from other donors' samples. This chain links TRBV27 with TRBJ2-7; D possibly corresponds to TRBD2 (6 bases). The DNA for the CDR3 is TGTGCCAGCAGACCTGGCGGTAGCGGTTACGAGCAGTACTTC. Translating it yields CASRPGGSGYEQYF.